The present T cell receptor (beta chain) was sequenced within a study of immune evolution from preneoplasia to lung adenocarcinoma. Broader study findings: Clonality was highest in normal lung, lower in later-stage lesions apparently.

Generated by immunoSEQ multiplex PCR, the TCRdb table keeps only in-frame clones and is missing some. Among under 15,000 clones, 65% to 90% were seen once, and the ten largest hold about 3%. Points on this clone: What it binds is not known.

CDR3 length equals 14 residues. The germline V gene has CDR1 SNHLY and CDR2 FYNNEI. Between the trimmed V and J ends, which lost 5 bases and 8 bases, there was a span of 16 bases. This TCR was sampled from a donor aged 70 or over with lung adenocarcinoma. The rearrangement joins TRBV2 to TRBJ2-1; D not certain. The sequenced sample was FFPE lung adenocarcinoma in situ tissue. CDR3 residues: CASSLDFNYDEQFF. The CDR3 DNA follows: TGTGCCAGCAGTCTTGACTTCAACTATGATGAGCAGTTCTTC.